What follows are 15 T cell receptor beta chains derived from one specimen sequenced in a study of T cell repertoires in cytomegalovirus infection. A single record per CDR3 protein comes from TCRdb applying MiXCR to the reads. The sample includes some 480,000 distinct CDR3 sequences, around a third seen only once; the top ten take roughly a sixth. Antigens of these TCRs are unknown. This material consisted of cultured PBMCs, taken from culture after CMV antigen stimulation. Receptor source: a human donor in good health (CMV status not recorded). Some clones in this sample may be carry-over from other donors' samples.

This clonotype was observed a handful of times. The V call is TRBV4-3, the J call TRBJ1-1, with 9 positions matching TRBD1. This CDR3 is 15 amino acids long. J was trimmed by 5 bases and V by 4 bases; bases with no gene match: 8. Per germline, CDR1 LGHNA and CDR2 YSLEER. For the CDR3, the DNA is TGCGCCAGCAGCCCGTACACAGGGGGCAAAACTGAAGCTTTCTTT. As protein: CASSPYTGGKTEAFF.

The chain employs TRBV6-1 and TRBJ2-7; D is perhaps TRBD1 (6 bases). This CDR3 is built from 14 residues. Trimming removed 5 bases from V and 3 bases from J, with 14 bases in between. Germline CDR1 MNHNS, CDR2 SASEGT. The CDR3 is CASSNRRGGYEQYF. CDR3 DNA sequence: TGTGCCAGCAGTAATCGTAGAGGGGGCTACGAGCAGTACTTC.

This clonotype appeared a few times. The J gene is TRBJ1-2, the V gene TRBV7-6; D gene unclear. Trimming removed 3 bases at V and 4 bases at J, with 9 bases between. CDR3 length equals 13 residues. The germline V gene has CDR1 SGHVS and CDR2 FNYEAQ. The CDR3 DNA sequence: TGTGCCAGCAGCTTGGCAAGGGCCTATGGCTACACCTTC. Residues: CASSLARAYGYTF. Full variable domain (rest looked up from reference TRBV7-6 and TRBJ1-2): GAGVSQSPRYKVTKRGQDVALRCDPISGHVSLYWYRQALGQGPEFLTYFNYEAQQDKSGLPNDRFSAERPEGSISTLTIQRTEQRDSAMYRCASSLARAYGYTFGSGTRLTVV.

This clonotype came up many times. This rearrangement joins TRBV7-2 to TRBJ2-2; 8 bases are shared with TRBD1. Trimming took 4 bases from V and 6 from J; bases not matched to a gene: 1. The CDR3 extends over 13 amino acids. Germline V CDR1 and CDR2: SGHTA, FQGNSA. The CDR3: CASSSDRAGELFF. The CDR3, as DNA: TGTGCCAGCAGCTCGGACAGGGCCGGGGAGCTGTTTTTT.

V and J are TRBV19 and TRBJ2-2; TRBD2 aligns across 7 bases. The germline gives CDR1 LNHDA, CDR2 SQIVND (reference sequence). Trimming at V came to 6 bases and at J to 5 bases, leaving 12 bases not matched to a gene. This CDR3 has 16 amino acids. CDR3 residues: CASSYLASGDTGELFF. The CDR3 coding sequence is TGTGCCAGTAGCTATCTGGCTAGCGGTGATACCGGGGAGCTGTTTTTT. Looking up the rest from reference TRBV19 and TRBJ2-2 gives the full variable domain: DGGITQSPKYLFRKEGQNVTLSCEQNLNHDAMYWYRQDPGQGLRLIYYSQIVNDFQKGDIAEGYSVSREKKESFPLTVTSAQKNPTAFYLCASSYLASGDTGELFFGEGSRLTVL.

Only a few counts were recorded for this clonotype. The chain links TRBV5-5 to TRBJ2-7; D perhaps matches TRBD1 (5 bases). In germline, CDR1 is SGHKS, CDR2 YYEKEE (reference sequence). Trimming took 3 bases from V and 9 from J, leaving 10 bases between them. The CDR3 spans 11 residues. CDR3 sequence reads: CASSSQRGQYF. The CDR3 region has the DNA TGTGCCAGCAGCTCTCAAAGGGGGCAGTACTTC. Using reference TRBV5-5 and TRBJ2-7 for the parts outside the CDR3, the full variable domain is DAGVTQSPTHLIKTRGQQVTLRCSPISGHKSVSWYQQVLGQGPQFIFQYYEKEERGRGNFPDRFSARQFPNYSSELNVNALLLGDSALYLCASSSQRGQYFGPGTRLTVT.

The chain employs TRBV6-8 and TRBJ2-7; D is undetermined. V lost 8 bases and J lost 4, with 12 bases in between. There are 12 residues in the CDR3. Germline assignment: CDR1 MNHGY and CDR2 SAAAGT. The CDR3 here is CASAELHYEQYF. The CDR3 region has the DNA TGTGCCAGCGCGGAATTACATTACGAGCAGTACTTC.

V gene TRBV5-4 combines with J gene TRBJ1-1; unclear D gene. Germline V gene lookup returns CDR1 SGHNT and CDR2 YYREEE (reference sequence). V shed 0 bases and J shed 1 base, with 10 bases lying between them. The CDR3 contains 15 residues. CDR3 sequence reads: CASSLGGPKNTEAFF. In DNA form, the CDR3 reads TGTGCCAGCAGCTTGGGTGGCCCTAAGAACACTGAAGCTTTCTTT.

In its sample, this clonotype was seen once. This chain connects TRBV4-3 to TRBJ1-1; 10 bases align to TRBD1. This CDR3 comprises 15 residues. Germline values: CDR1 LGHNA, CDR2 YSLEER. V lost 1 base to trimming and J lost 5 bases; unmatched junction nucleotides: 4. The DNA of the CDR3 is TGCGCCAGCAGCCAAGGGACAGGGGGGGATACTGAAGCTTTCTTT. It translates to CASSQGTGGDTEAFF.

The rearrangement joins TRBV4-3 to TRBJ2-3, with a weak D call TRBD1 (6 bases). V was pared by 4 bases and J by 4 bases, with 12 bases between. Germline values: CDR1 LGHNA, CDR2 YSLEER. This CDR3 is built from 14 residues. In nucleotides, the CDR3 is TGCGCCAGCAGCCGGGGGCATGGGGCAGATACGCAGTATTTT. It yields the protein CASSRGHGADTQYF.

The chain joins TRBV7-2 to TRBJ2-3; D gene uncertain. Trimming left V 5 bases short and J 5 bases short, with 8 bases between. The CDR3 spans 12 residues. Germline V gene sequence: CDR1 SGHTA, CDR2 FQGNSA. CDR3 sequence (DNA): TGTGCCAGCAGCCGCTATGGAGATACGCAGTATTTT. Amino acids: CASSRYGDTQYF.

V gene TRBV28 combines with J gene TRBJ1-6, with D maybe TRBD1 (6 bases). This CDR3 is 15 amino acids long. Germline loops: CDR1 MDHEN, CDR2 SYDVKM. Trimming left V 5 bases short and J 10 bases short, with 18 bases between. The CDR3 DNA sequence: TGTGCCAGCAGTCCCGGGACATCCGGACAATCACCCCTCCACTTT. Its protein is CASSPGTSGQSPLHF. The variable domain in full, completed from reference TRBV28 and TRBJ1-6, reads DVKVTQSSRYLVKRTGEKVFLECVQDMDHENMFWYRQDPGLGLRLIYFSYDVKMKEKGDIPEGYSVSREKKERFSLILESASTNQTSMYLCASSPGTSGQSPLHFGNGTRLTVT.

This chain uses TRBV10-2 with TRBJ1-2; tentative D call: TRBD1 (6 bases). The V gene lost 1 base and the J gene lost 4 bases, with 13 bases spanning the gap. This CDR3 has 15 amino acids. Germline CDR1 reads WSHSY; CDR2 reads SAAADI. Here the CDR3 DNA reads TGCGCCAGCAGTGAGTTCCAGGGGACCCCCTATGGCTACACCTTC. Translating it yields CASSEFQGTPYGYTF.

The chain joins TRBV7-2 to TRBJ1-6; D is unclear. Germline V gene sequence: CDR1 SGHTA, CDR2 FQGNSA. The CDR3 runs 12 residues. The germline V and J ends were trimmed by 2 bases and 9 bases, with 5 bases remaining between them. CDR3: CASSLNLSPLHF. In DNA, the CDR3 is TGTGCCAGCAGCTTAAATCTTTCACCCCTCCACTTT.

The chain joins TRBV7-9 to TRBJ2-3; tentatively, D is TRBD2 (5 bases). V dropped 4 bases and J dropped 7 bases, with 12 bases sitting between them. This CDR3 region has 13 residues. Germline V gene data show CDR1 as SEHNR and CDR2 as FQNEAQ (reference sequence). Here the CDR3 DNA reads TGTGCCAGCAGCTCCACCGTCGGGAATACGCAGTATTTT. Translated, it gives CASSSTVGNTQYF. The full variable domain, in which reference TRBV7-9 and TRBJ2-3 provide the parts outside the CDR3, is DTGVSQNPRHKITKRGQNVTFRCDPISEHNRLYWYRQTLGQGPEFLTYFQNEAQLEKSRLLSDRFSAERPKGSFSTLEIQRTEQGDSAMYLCASSSTVGNTQYFGPGTRLTVL.